These T cell receptor beta chains were read from a single sample in a study of naive and memory T cell subsets. One entry per CDR3 protein results from TCRdb running MiXCR on the 5' RACE reads. The sample has 25,000 to 30,000 distinct CDR3 sequences, 20% to 25% seen once. The receptors come from a female donor in good health. Both conserved end residues are part of each CDR3. Fields, in order: V gene, J gene, clone size, CDR3 protein. For some rows the clone size is stated as once, few or many, or as a class when expanded; others skip it.

V gene: TRBV5-1; J gene: TRBJ2-3; clone size: once; CDR3 protein: CASSQTSQRDTQYF
V gene: TRBV6-5; J gene: TRBJ1-2; clone size: few; CDR3 protein: CASSLGGFNYGYTF
V gene: TRBV6-5; J gene: TRBJ2-2; clone size: few; CDR3 protein: CASSVAGGTGELFF
V gene: TRBV20-1; J gene: TRBJ2-7; clone size: -; CDR3 protein: CSARHPDGLAGGEQYF
V gene: TRBV20-1; J gene: TRBJ2-1; clone size: medium-sized; CDR3 protein: CSARVAARKNEQFF
V gene: TRBV7-8; J gene: TRBJ1-1; clone size: -; CDR3 protein: CASSLLRGSTEAFF
V gene: TRBV7-6; J gene: TRBJ2-1; clone size: few; CDR3 protein: CASSFLRPPNNEQFF
V gene: TRBV20-1; J gene: TRBJ2-3; clone size: many; CDR3 protein: CSARVGTGDSDTQYF
V gene: TRBV6-1; J gene: TRBJ2-5; clone size: many; CDR3 protein: CASSEVLDKQYF
V gene: TRBV29-1; J gene: TRBJ1-1; clone size: -; CDR3 protein: CSVAEGWATEAFF
V gene: TRBV20-1; J gene: TRBJ2-3; clone size: many; CDR3 protein: CSAKGQRRGDTQYF
V gene: TRBV6-6; J gene: TRBJ2-2; clone size: medium-sized; CDR3 protein: CASSPGHSNTGELFF
V gene: TRBV6-5; J gene: TRBJ2-1; clone size: many; CDR3 protein: CASRPTGHEDSEQFF
V gene: TRBV29-1; J gene: TRBJ2-1; clone size: many; CDR3 protein: CSVGLSGTGRNEQFF
V gene: TRBV29-1; J gene: TRBJ1-1; clone size: few; CDR3 protein: CSVSRGTEAFF
V gene: TRBV29-1; J gene: TRBJ2-1; clone size: -; CDR3 protein: CSVEIRAYEQFF
V gene: TRBV29-1; J gene: TRBJ2-1; clone size: many; CDR3 protein: CSGTSSDEQFF
V gene: TRBV20-1; J gene: TRBJ2-7; clone size: -; CDR3 protein: CSARGLAGVHEQYF
V gene: TRBV20-1; J gene: TRBJ2-3; clone size: -; CDR3 protein: CSARDRERGAGAQYF
V gene: TRBV5-1; J gene: TRBJ2-7; clone size: few; CDR3 protein: CASSLDRPGHEQYF
V gene: TRBV6-5; J gene: TRBJ1-1; clone size: -; CDR3 protein: CASSYSESAEYTEAFF
V gene: TRBV4-3; J gene: TRBJ2-5; clone size: many; CDR3 protein: CASSQAGQDAVGTQYF
V gene: TRBV29-1; J gene: TRBJ2-3; clone size: few; CDR3 protein: CGGSIDTQYF
V gene: TRBV11-2; J gene: TRBJ1-2; clone size: once; CDR3 protein: CASSLGGARGLHYGYTF
V gene: TRBV12-3/TRBV12-4; J gene: TRBJ2-2; clone size: -; CDR3 protein: CASRNTGELFF
V gene: TRBV7-2; J gene: TRBJ2-2; clone size: -; CDR3 protein: CASSPIPTSGSGGELFF
V gene: TRBV6-2/TRBV6-3; J gene: TRBJ2-3; clone size: once; CDR3 protein: CASTRTGTDTQYF
V gene: TRBV20-1; J gene: TRBJ2-5; clone size: -; CDR3 protein: CSAQGGPLQETQYF
V gene: TRBV6-1; J gene: TRBJ2-6; clone size: few; CDR3 protein: CASSEVSGANVLTF
V gene: TRBV20-1; J gene: TRBJ1-5; clone size: medium-sized; CDR3 protein: CSATSGLNQPQHF
V gene: TRBV20-1; J gene: TRBJ2-7; clone size: many; CDR3 protein: CSARRGTGTASYEQYF
V gene: TRBV6-4; J gene: TRBJ2-1; clone size: -; CDR3 protein: CASSDESSGGNEQFF
V gene: TRBV29-1; J gene: TRBJ2-1; clone size: -; CDR3 protein: CSVAGGEQFF
V gene: TRBV20-1; J gene: TRBJ2-3; clone size: -; CDR3 protein: CSAPLRLAGFTDTQYF
V gene: TRBV4-3; J gene: TRBJ2-2; clone size: medium-sized; CDR3 protein: CASSQDWGTGELFF
V gene: TRBV6-2/TRBV6-3; J gene: TRBJ2-1; clone size: -; CDR3 protein: CASSLASGRDYNEQFF
V gene: TRBV20-1; J gene: TRBJ2-4; clone size: -; CDR3 protein: CSASLAGVAKNIQYF
V gene: TRBV10-3; J gene: TRBJ2-3; clone size: -; CDR3 protein: CAISGLAGAGTDTQYF
V gene: TRBV4-3; J gene: TRBJ2-7; clone size: many; CDR3 protein: CASSQGRTSGIGTYEQYF
V gene: TRBV6-5; J gene: TRBJ1-3; clone size: few; CDR3 protein: CASSRRAGRTAGNTIYF
V gene: TRBV13; J gene: TRBJ1-2; clone size: -; CDR3 protein: CASSLDKDYGYTF
V gene: TRBV20-1; J gene: TRBJ2-1; clone size: few; CDR3 protein: CSALTGRGEQFF
V gene: TRBV20-1; J gene: TRBJ1-1; clone size: many; CDR3 protein: CSAKEARPNTEAFF
V gene: TRBV20-1; J gene: TRBJ2-4; clone size: few; CDR3 protein: CSAREVSKNIQYF
V gene: TRBV6-5; J gene: TRBJ1-4; clone size: -; CDR3 protein: CASSYNGPDLLFF
V gene: TRBV29-1; J gene: TRBJ2-7; clone size: few; CDR3 protein: CSAWTAASSYEQYF
V gene: TRBV7-2; J gene: TRBJ2-5; clone size: -; CDR3 protein: CASSFSGLQTQYF
V gene: TRBV12-5; J gene: TRBJ2-3; clone size: -; CDR3 protein: CASGLGEGAVTDTQYF
V gene: TRBV5-3; J gene: TRBJ2-2; clone size: many; CDR3 protein: CARSLPWDREGGELFF
V gene: TRBV6-2/TRBV6-3; J gene: TRBJ2-1; clone size: many; CDR3 protein: CASRKQGAESNEQFF
V gene: TRBV20-1; J gene: TRBJ2-5; clone size: many; CDR3 protein: CSAITSGETQYF